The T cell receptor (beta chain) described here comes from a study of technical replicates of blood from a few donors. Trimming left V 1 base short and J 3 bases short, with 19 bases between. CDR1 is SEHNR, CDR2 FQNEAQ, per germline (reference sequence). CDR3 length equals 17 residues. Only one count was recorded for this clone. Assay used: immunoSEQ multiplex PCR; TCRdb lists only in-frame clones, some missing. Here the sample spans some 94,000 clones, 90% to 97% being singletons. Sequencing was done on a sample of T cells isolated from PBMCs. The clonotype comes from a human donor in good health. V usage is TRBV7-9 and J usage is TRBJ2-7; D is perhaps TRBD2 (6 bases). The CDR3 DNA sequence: TGTGCCAGCAGCTTAGATCTGTTGGGACTTCGACTCTACGAGCAGTACTTC. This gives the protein CASSLDLLGLRLYEQYF.